One sample yielded the 14 T cell receptor beta chains listed below, sequenced in a study of T cell repertoires in cytomegalovirus infection. MiXCR, run by TCRdb on the reads, gives a single entry per CDR3 protein. In the table there are about 490,000 distinct CDR3 sequences, roughly 12% of which are singletons. The sequenced material came from PBMCs. All receptors come from a human donor in good health (CMV status not recorded). Some clones in this sample may be carry-over from other donors' samples.

This clonotype showed up just once. The chain recombines TRBV3-1 with TRBJ1-5; the D is unclear. Between the trimmed V and J ends, which lost 1 base and 11 bases, there was a span of 6 bases. The germline gives CDR1 LGHDT, CDR2 YNNKEL (reference sequence). The CDR3 totals 11 residues. In DNA form, the CDR3 reads TGTGCCAGCAGCCAAGGCCCAACCCAGCATTTT. Translated: CASSQGPTQHF.

In its sample, this clonotype was seen many times. CDR3 sequence reads: CASSRGGLVPPGELFF. The DNA of the CDR3 is TGTGCCAGCAGTCGCGGGGGACTAGTCCCTCCCGGGGAGCTGTTTTTT. J is TRBJ2-2 and V is TRBV6-5, with TRBD2 identical over 8 bases. V trimming: 5 bases; J trimming: 6 bases; junction bases outside the gene matches: 11. Germline CDR1 and CDR2: MNHEY and SVGAGI. CDR3 length: 16 residues.

This clonotype has at least ten counts. The V call is TRBV7-9, the J call TRBJ1-1; D possibly corresponds to TRBD1 (5 bases). V was shortened by 6 bases and J by 4 bases, with 12 bases between the two germline ends. There are 13 residues in the CDR3. The germline V gene has CDR1 SEHNR and CDR2 FQNEAQ (reference sequence). The CDR3: CASRPGLGTEAFF. CDR3 sequence (DNA): TGTGCCAGCAGACCAGGGCTTGGCACTGAAGCTTTCTTT.

This clonotype was seen at least ten times. V is TRBV7-3 and J is TRBJ2-2, with 10 nucleotides matching TRBD2. With 3 bases clipped from V and 2 bases from J, the junction kept 6 bases outside the gene matches. This CDR3 is 17 amino acids long. Germline V gene data show CDR1 as SGHTA and CDR2 as FQGTGA. CDR3 nucleotides: TGTGCCAGCAGCTTTTACGCTAGCGGGAGAAACACCGGGGAGCTGTTTTTT. Translated: CASSFYASGRNTGELFF.

The chain employs TRBV19 and TRBJ1-2; 11 nucleotides match TRBD1. The CDR3 is 14 residues long. Germline values: CDR1 LNHDA, CDR2 SQIVND (reference sequence). V shed 8 bases, J shed 6 bases, and the junction held 8 bases outside the gene matches. In DNA form, the CDR3 reads TGTGCCAGTTCGCCCGGACAGGGGGCAAATGGCTACACCTTC. Its translation: CASSPGQGANGYTF.

The rearrangement joins TRBV18 to TRBJ2-7; 7 nucleotides line up with TRBD1. In germline, CDR1 is KGHSH, CDR2 LQKENI. Unmatched junction bases numbered 9, after V lost 1 base and J lost 3 bases. This CDR3 contains 16 residues. The CDR3 bases are TGTGCCAGCTCACCACTCGGACAGGTTGACCTCTACGAGCAGTACTTC. Translation: CASSPLGQVDLYEQYF.

This clonotype appeared many times. This rearrangement joins TRBV5-4 to TRBJ1-3; D is undetermined. The germline V and J ends were trimmed by 9 bases and 0 bases, with 13 bases remaining between them. The CDR3 spans 14 residues. CDR1 and CDR2 from the germline V gene are SGHNT and YYREEE (reference sequence). The chain's CDR3 is CATSRRDSGNTIYF. CDR3 nucleotide sequence: TGTGCCACCTCGAGGCGGGACTCTGGAAACACCATATATTTT.

In its sample, this clonotype was seen a few times. The genes are TRBV19 and TRBJ2-2, with TRBD1 as a possible D gene (5 bases). The CDR3 has 14 amino acids. V shed 7 bases and J shed 4 bases, with 13 bases lying between them. Per germline, CDR1 LNHDA and CDR2 SQIVND (reference sequence). The CDR3 loop is CASIGLGATGELFF. DNA of the CDR3: TGTGCCAGTATTGGTTTAGGGGCCACCGGGGAGCTGTTTTTT. Together with reference TRBV19 and TRBJ2-2, the CDR3 gives the full variable domain: DGGITQSPKYLFRKEGQNVTLSCEQNLNHDAMYWYRQDPGQGLRLIYYSQIVNDFQKGDIAEGYSVSREKKESFPLTVTSAQKNPTAFYLCASIGLGATGELFFGEGSRLTVL.

This clonotype was observed a few times. The genes are TRBV7-9 and TRBJ2-1; weak D call: TRBD1 (6 bases). CDR1 is SEHNR, CDR2 FQNEAQ, per germline (reference sequence). The V end lost 2 bases, the J end lost 9 bases, and 20 bases lay between the germline ends. The CDR3 totals 16 residues. The CDR3 protein is CASSLSGRGPVAEQFF. CDR3 sequence (DNA): TGTGCCAGCAGCTTATCGGGCAGGGGCCCAGTGGCTGAGCAGTTCTTC.

This clonotype was picked up many times. This chain connects TRBV12-3 or TRBV12-4 to TRBJ1-1, with no clear D. This CDR3 contains 13 residues. Trimming took off 7 bases at V and 1 base at J, with 10 bases between the two ends. The CDR3: CASIWAANTEAFF. As DNA, the CDR3 is TGTGCCAGCATTTGGGCGGCGAACACTGAAGCTTTCTTT.

In its sample, this clonotype was seen many times. The chain uses TRBV7-2 and TRBJ1-2; D is ambiguous. Trimming pared 2 bases from V and 4 bases from J, leaving 11 bases between. The CDR3 runs 14 residues. The V gene's germline CDR1 is SGHTA and CDR2 FQGNSA. The DNA of the CDR3 is TGTGCCAGCAGCTTATCTAACGGGCTCTATGGCTACACCTTC. It codes for CASSLSNGLYGYTF.

The rearrangement links TRBV20-1 to TRBJ2-1; 7 bases agree with TRBD2. The CDR3 extends over 14 amino acids. In germline, CDR1 is DFQATT, CDR2 SNEGSKA (reference sequence). V trimming: 5 bases; J trimming: 0 bases; junction bases outside the gene matches: 4. As DNA, the CDR3 is TGCAGTGCTGGAGGGACTACCTCCTACAATGAGCAGTTCTTC. Residues: CSAGGTTSYNEQFF.

This clonotype was counted ten times or more. The chain combines TRBV12-3 or TRBV12-4 with TRBJ2-3; D is unclear. This CDR3 region has 12 residues. The V and J ends lost 6 bases and 6 bases respectively, with 10 bases between them. DNA of the CDR3: TGTGCCAGCAGCCCCTGGCGGGATACGCAGTATTTT. Residues: CASSPWRDTQYF.

This clonotype has a handful of counts. The chain recombines TRBV7-3 with TRBJ2-1; 8 bases map to TRBD2. V shed 4 bases, J shed 7 bases, and the junction held 9 bases outside the gene matches. CDR1 SGHTA and CDR2 FQGTGA come from the germline V gene. This CDR3 has 15 residues. Here the CDR3 DNA reads TGTGCCAGCAGCTCCCCCGGGACTAGTCTAAATGAGCAGTTCTTC. It specifies CASSSPGTSLNEQFF.